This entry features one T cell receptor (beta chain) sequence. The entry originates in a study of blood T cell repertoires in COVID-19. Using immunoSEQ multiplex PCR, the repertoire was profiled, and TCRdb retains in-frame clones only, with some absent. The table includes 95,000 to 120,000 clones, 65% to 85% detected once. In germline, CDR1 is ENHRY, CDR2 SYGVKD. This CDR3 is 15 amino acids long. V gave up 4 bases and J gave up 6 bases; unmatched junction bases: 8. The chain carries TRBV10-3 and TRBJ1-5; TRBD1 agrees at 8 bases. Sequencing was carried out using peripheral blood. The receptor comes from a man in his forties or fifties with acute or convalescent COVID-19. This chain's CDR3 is CAISGTGQGGQPQHF. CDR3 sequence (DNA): TGTGCCATCAGTGGCACTGGACAGGGCGGTCAGCCCCAGCATTTT.